Shown below are 6 T cell receptor beta chains from a single sample sequenced in a study of response to subunit inactivated influenza vaccine. TCRdb reprocessed the RT-PCR reads with MiXCR, giving one entry per CDR3 protein. This sample carries about 650,000 distinct CDR3 sequences, around 16% of them seen once, and the ten largest clones take more than 9%. The input for sequencing was PBMCs from blood, taken 11 to 12 days after vaccination. The source is a man aged 50-60 years who received an inactivated influenza vaccine.

This clonotype was observed a few times. The chain employs TRBV7-2 and TRBJ2-7; 13 nucleotides agree with TRBD2. With V trimmed by 5 bases and J by 1 base, 2 bases remained unmatched. The CDR3 consists of 15 residues. Germline V gene data show CDR1 as SGHTA and CDR2 as FQGNSA. The CDR3 loop is CASSATSGGSYEQYF. In DNA, the CDR3 is TGTGCCAGCAGCGCGACTAGCGGGGGGTCCTACGAGCAGTACTTC.

V usage is TRBV29-1 and J usage is TRBJ2-5, with 8 bases lining up with TRBD2. The CDR3 runs to 14 residues. Germline V lookup: CDR1 SQVTM, CDR2 ANQGSEA. The trim removed 4 bases at V and 4 bases at J, leaving 8 bases unmatched. CDR3 amino acids: CSVARGGLGETQYF. CDR3 nucleotides: TGCAGCGTTGCTCGGGGGGGCCTAGGAGAGACCCAGTACTTC.

This clonotype was detected a few times. The rearrangement uses TRBV6-1 and TRBJ2-1; weak D call: TRBD1 (6 bases). Germline-derived CDR1 and CDR2 are MNHNS and SASEGT. This CDR3 is built from 14 residues. The ends were cut back, 6 bases at V and 7 bases at J, with 16 bases in the middle. This chain's CDR3 is CASRMMDSFNEQFF. In nucleotides, the CDR3 is TGTGCCAGCAGAATGATGGACAGTTTTAATGAGCAGTTCTTC.

The V gene is TRBV6-1, the J gene TRBJ2-5, with D uncertain. Germline CDR1 is MNHNS and CDR2 is SASEGT. The CDR3 covers 13 residues. V was clipped by 6 bases and J by 4 bases, with 12 bases between them. The CDR3 here is CASRGSLAETQYF. CDR3 in DNA: TGTGCCAGCAGAGGATCCTTAGCAGAGACCCAGTACTTC.

This clonotype was recorded at least ten times. The chain is built from TRBV12-3 or TRBV12-4 and TRBJ2-2; 8 positions match TRBD1. The CDR3 runs to 15 residues. V was clipped by 6 bases and J by 6 bases; unmatched bases: 9. CDR3 protein: CASSSGGALPGELFF. The CDR3 nucleotides read TGTGCCAGCAGCTCAGGGGGCGCACTTCCCGGGGAGCTGTTTTTT.

V is TRBV12-3 or TRBV12-4 and J is TRBJ2-7, with TRBD2 matching over 8 bases. Trimming took 6 bases from V and 0 from J; bases not matched to a gene: 7. This CDR3 has 15 amino acids. CDR3 region: CASRPAGGNSYEQYF. CDR3 DNA sequence: TGTGCCAGCAGGCCCGCGGGGGGCAACTCCTACGAGCAGTACTTC.